Listed here are 2 T cell receptor beta chains from one sample, sequenced in a study of cytomegalovirus exposure and HLA in healthy donors (dated by TCRdb to 2015 to 2018). Libraries were built with the immunoSEQ multiplex PCR assay. The multiplex PCR relied on a mix of 60 forward primers for TCR Vbeta segments and 13 reverse primers for TCR Jbeta segments. The source is immuneACCESS, and TCRdb retained only in-frame sequences with V and J called. Part of the clones is not carried over; for the studies checked, unresolved V genes explain less than half of this, and the remainder is unexplained. The sample yields 150,000 to 200,000 clones; more than 70% were counted once. The ten top clones hold 10% to 12% of the sample. Material: PBMCs. All receptors derive from a man in his late teens or twenties in good health and CMV-seropositive.

The J gene is TRBJ2-5, the V gene TRBV27, with D perhaps TRBD2 (5 bases). This CDR3 is built from 15 residues. The V gene lost 5 bases and the J gene lost 5 bases, with 18 bases spanning the gap. The germline V gene has CDR1 MNHEY and CDR2 SMNVEV (reference sequence). DNA for the CDR3: TGTGCCAGCAGTCAAATTAGTCTGCCTAGCGAGACCCAGTACTTC. Translating gives CASSQISLPSETQYF.

This rearrangement joins TRBV11-2 to TRBJ2-1; 9 bases align to TRBD2. Losses at the gene ends were 4 bases for V and 7 bases for J; bases not matched to a gene: 14. This CDR3 spans 17 amino acids. Germline values: CDR1 SGHAT, CDR2 FQNNGV. CDR3 nucleotide sequence: TGTGCCAGCAGCTCTACATTAGCGGGAGCGGAAGGGAATGAGCAGTTCTTC. This codes for CASSSTLAGAEGNEQFF.